These 26 T cell receptor beta chains were all obtained from the same sample, sequenced in a study of CD8+CD57+ T cells in acquired aplastic anemia. By flow cytometry, patients selected for sequencing had shown an expansion of CD8+CD57+ cells. Genomic DNA served as template for TCR beta VDJ and CDR3 profiling. MiXCR, run by TCRdb on the reads, gives a single entry per CDR3 protein. The sample lists about half a million distinct CDR3 sequences, roughly 34% occurring once. The sample comprised sorted CD4+, CD8+, or CD8+CD57+ T cells (not recorded which) from PBMCs. Every receptor here comes from a human donor with aplastic anemia.

The genes are TRBV7-2 and TRBJ2-5; D perhaps matches TRBD2 (6 bases). Looked up from germline, CDR1 is SGHTA and CDR2 is FQGNSA. The ends were cut back, 3 bases at V and 3 bases at J, with 20 bases in the middle. This CDR3 is 17 amino acids long. The CDR3 region is CASSFSSGALRKETQYF. The DNA for the CDR3 is TGTGCCAGCAGCTTCAGCTCGGGAGCCTTAAGAAAAGAGACCCAGTACTTC. Full variable domain (missing parts from reference TRBV7-2 and TRBJ2-5): GAGVSQSPSNKVTEKGKDVELRCDPISGHTALYWYRQSLGQGLEFLIYFQGNSAPDKSGLPSDRFSAERTGGSVSTLTIQRTQQEDSAVYLCASSFSSGALRKETQYFGPGTRLLVL.

Note on this clonotype: One junction end disagrees with the germline gene, perhaps due to a read error. The chain combines TRBV11-3 with TRBJ1-3, with 7 bases that match TRBD1. This CDR3 is 16 amino acids long. Germline CDR1 is SGHNT and CDR2 is YENEEA. The CDR3 spells CASSPTTGKSGNTTYF. The CDR3 DNA is TGTGCCAGCAGCCCAACGACAGGGAAGTCTGGAAACACCACATATTTT.

Notes on this clonotype: The CDR3 does not close with the conserved phenylalanine or tryptophan, likely indicating a read error. The chain's CDR3 is CASSLREQSEAFS. CDR3 DNA: TGTGCCAGCAGCTTAAGGGAACAGTCTGAAGCTTTCTCT. J is TRBJ1-1 and V is TRBV7-3; D is unresolved. Germline loops: CDR1 SGHTA, CDR2 FQGTGA. The germline V and J ends were trimmed by 1 base and 6 bases, with 9 bases remaining between them. The CDR3 loop spans 13 amino acids.

In this sample, this clonotype turned up many times. The CDR3 DNA is TGTGCCAGCAGCTTAGGGTGGGAGACCCAGTACTTC. Translated: CASSLGWETQYF. V gene TRBV7-9 combines with J gene TRBJ2-5; no clear D gene. V dropped 1 base and J dropped 5 bases, with 5 bases sitting between them. Looked up from germline, CDR1 is SEHNR and CDR2 is FQNEAQ (reference sequence). This CDR3 has 12 amino acids.

Concerning this clonotype itself: Sequence at one end of the junction differs from germline and may be a read error. The chain employs TRBV10-3 and TRBJ2-7; tentatively, D is TRBD1 (6 bases). The CDR3 runs to 15 residues. Germline V lookup: CDR1 ENHRY, CDR2 SYGVKD. The CDR3: CASSYKGQGNARQYF. CDR3 in DNA: TGTGCCAGCAGTTACAAAGGTCAGGGGAACGCAAGGCAGTACTTC.

This clonotype has a handful of counts. V is TRBV28 and J is TRBJ1-4, with TRBD1 matching 7 bases. V lost 6 bases and J lost 0; bases outside the gene matches: 7. CDR3 size: 16 residues. Germline V CDR1 and CDR2: MDHEN, SYDVKM. CDR3: CASRSTGRTTNEKLFF. CDR3 DNA: TGTGCCAGCAGGTCGACAGGGAGGACAACTAATGAAAAACTGTTTTTT.

Ten or more counts support this clonotype. The chain recombines TRBV7-9 with TRBJ2-7; the D gene is possibly TRBD1 (5 bases). The germline V gene encodes CDR1 SEHNR and CDR2 FQNEAQ (reference sequence). The CDR3 covers 12 residues. V was clipped by 3 bases and J by 5 bases, with 8 bases between them. The CDR3 nucleotides read TGTGCCAGCAGCTTCCAGGGCCACGAGCAGTACTTC. Translating gives CASSFQGHEQYF.

A note on this clonotype: With a much larger clone just one base away, this may be a read error. The rearrangement uses TRBV7-6 and TRBJ1-3; D uncertain. The CDR3 is 15 amino acids. V was trimmed by 1 base and J by 0 bases, leaving 7 bases between them. Germline V gene data show CDR1 as SGHVS and CDR2 as FNYEAQ. The CDR3 nucleotides are TGTGCCAGCAGCTTAGAGGCAGTCTCTGGAAACACCATATATTTT. It translates to CASSLEAVSGNTIYF.

As to this clonotype: The junction shows a germline mismatch at one end, possibly a read error. The chain joins TRBV7-2 to TRBJ2-3; no definite D call. The CDR3 consists of 13 residues. Germline lookup yields CDR1 SGHTA and CDR2 FQGNSA. The CDR3 DNA sequence: TGTGCCAGCAGCTTAGATCCTTCATGGGAAAATATTTTT. It is translated as CASSLDPSWENIF.

There are a few counts of this clonotype. V usage is TRBV10-3 and J usage is TRBJ1-3; D not certain. This CDR3 is built from 14 residues. The V gene's germline CDR1 is ENHRY and CDR2 SYGVKD. V was clipped by 10 bases and J by 0 bases, with 13 bases between them. The CDR3: CASSADISGNTIYF. The CDR3 DNA sequence: TGTGCCAGCAGCGCAGATATCTCTGGAAACACCATATATTTT.

This clonotype was found a few times. V gene TRBV2 combines with J gene TRBJ1-1; D is undetermined. CDR1 is SNHLY and CDR2 is FYNNEI in the germline V gene. The CDR3 length is 14 residues. The V end was cut by 1 base, the J end by 5 bases, with 11 bases between. In nucleotides, the CDR3 is TGTGCCAGCAGTGAAGGTGGAAAGGAAACTGAAGCTTTCTTT. Residues: CASSEGGKETEAFF.

This clonotype showed up just a few times. This rearrangement joins TRBV19 to TRBJ1-3; tentative D call: TRBD1 (5 bases). Trimming left V 1 base short and J 2 bases short, with 15 bases between. The germline V gene has CDR1 LNHDA and CDR2 SQIVND (reference sequence). This CDR3 is 17 amino acids long. CDR3 bases: TGTGCCAGTAGTATAGCGGAGGGGCTGTATACTGGAAACACCATATATTTT. Its protein is CASSIAEGLYTGNTIYF. The full variable domain, in which reference TRBV19 and TRBJ1-3 provide the parts outside the CDR3, is DGGITQSPKYLFRKEGQNVTLSCEQNLNHDAMYWYRQDPGQGLRLIYYSQIVNDFQKGDIAEGYSVSREKKESFPLTVTSAQKNPTAFYLCASSIAEGLYTGNTIYFGEGSWLTVV.

The chain recombines TRBV19 with TRBJ2-3; D ambiguous. In germline, CDR1 is LNHDA, CDR2 SQIVND (reference sequence). CDR3 length: 14 amino acids. The V end lost 5 bases, the J end lost 4 bases, and 13 bases lay between the germline ends. CDR3 residues: CASSPLSGPDTQYF. The CDR3 bases are TGTGCCAGTAGTCCGCTCAGTGGCCCAGATACGCAGTATTTT.

This clonotype was counted between two and nine times. V gene TRBV27 combines with J gene TRBJ2-7; TRBD1 agrees at 7 bases. The CDR3 totals 12 residues. Trimming at V came to 8 bases and at J to 2 bases, leaving 3 bases not matched to a gene. Looked up from germline, CDR1 is MNHEY and CDR2 is SMNVEV (reference sequence). The CDR3, as DNA: TGTGCCAGCCGACAGGGAACCTACGAGCAGTACTTC. Its protein is CASRQGTYEQYF.

The rearrangement joins TRBV27 to TRBJ1-5, with D uncertain. CDR1 and CDR2 from the germline V gene are MNHEY and SMNVEV (reference sequence). V was clipped by 0 bases and J by 9 bases, with 12 bases between them. The CDR3 covers 14 residues. The CDR3: CASSLSAAYWPQHF. The CDR3 DNA sequence: TGTGCCAGCAGTTTATCGGCAGCCTACTGGCCCCAGCATTTT.

This clonotype appeared a few times. The DNA of the CDR3 is TGCGCCAGCAGCTTGGGGACAGGGGGCTGGTCTTTCTTT. It translates to CASSLGTGGWSFF. The rearrangement joins TRBV5-1 to TRBJ1-1, with 11 bases matching TRBD1. V shed 0 bases, J shed 12 bases, and the junction held 4 bases outside the gene matches. Germline V gene sequence: CDR1 SGHRS, CDR2 YFSETQ. The length of the CDR3 is 13 residues.

J is TRBJ2-5 and V is TRBV3-1, with D unresolved. The CDR3 contains 13 residues. V gave up 4 bases and J gave up 2 bases, with 8 bases separating them. CDR1 is LGHDT and CDR2 is YNNKEL in the germline V gene (reference sequence). CDR3 DNA: TGTGCCAGCAGCCGAGGACCGCAAGAGACCCAGTACTTC. Protein sequence: CASSRGPQETQYF.

This clonotype showed up many times. The rearrangement links TRBV5-5 to TRBJ1-6, with D possibly being TRBD1 (6 bases). Germline loops: CDR1 SGHKS, CDR2 YYEKEE (reference sequence). CDR3 size: 14 residues. The ends were cut back, 1 base at V and 6 bases at J, with 8 bases in the middle. DNA of the CDR3: TGTGCCAGCAGCTTGACAGGGACTAATTCACCCCTCCACTTT. Encoded protein: CASSLTGTNSPLHF. The complete variable domain, with remaining parts taken from reference TRBV5-5 and TRBJ1-6, reads DAGVTQSPTHLIKTRGQQVTLRCSPISGHKSVSWYQQVLGQGPQFIFQYYEKEERGRGNFPDRFSARQFPNYSSELNVNALLLGDSALYLCASSLTGTNSPLHFGNGTRLTVT.

This clonotype was picked up many times. The chain recombines TRBV10-3 with TRBJ2-7; a weak D match, TRBD1 (5 bases). V was pared by 6 bases and J by 6 bases, with 9 bases between. This CDR3 is built from 11 residues. Germline CDR1 reads ENHRY; CDR2 reads SYGVKD. The CDR3: CAIRFDSEQYF. The CDR3 bases are TGTGCCATCAGGTTCGACAGCGAGCAGTACTTC.

This clonotype was counted at least ten times. This chain uses TRBV7-9 with TRBJ2-7; 10 nucleotides agree with TRBD2. CDR3 length: 14 amino acids. The germline gives CDR1 SEHNR, CDR2 FQNEAQ (reference sequence). The trim removed 3 bases at V and 4 bases at J, leaving 3 bases unmatched. This chain's CDR3 is CASSFSGGVYEQYF. The CDR3 DNA sequence: TGTGCCAGCAGCTTCAGCGGGGGGGTATACGAGCAGTACTTC.

Ten or more counts support this clonotype. The V gene is TRBV19, the J gene TRBJ1-3; D gene ambiguous. Germline V gene sequence: CDR1 LNHDA, CDR2 SQIVND (reference sequence). Trimming removed 6 bases at V and 0 bases at J, with 9 bases between. The CDR3 loop spans 14 amino acids. CDR3 sequence (DNA): TGTGCCAGTAGGGACCGCTACTCTGGAAACACCATATATTTT. Residues: CASRDRYSGNTIYF.

The sample holds a few counts of this clonotype. The chain links TRBV2 to TRBJ1-2; no firm D call. The CDR3 totals 11 residues. Germline-derived CDR1 and CDR2 are SNHLY and FYNNEI. Trimming pared 5 bases from V and 12 bases from J, leaving 13 bases between. As DNA, the CDR3 is TGTGCCAGCAGTACACAGACTGGAAACACCTTC. Its translation: CASSTQTGNTF.

This clonotype occurred many times. Here the CDR3 DNA reads TGTGCCAGCAGTGACCACATACTAGCGGGGAGGACGGATACGCAGTATTTT. Translated: CASSDHILAGRTDTQYF. This chain uses TRBV25-1 with TRBJ2-3, with TRBD2 matching over 10 bases. Germline CDR1 and CDR2: MGHDK and SYGVNS. The CDR3 is made up of 17 amino acids. Trimming took 3 bases from V and 6 from J; bases not matched to a gene: 12.

The chain couples TRBV20-1 to TRBJ2-7; D unclear. The germline gives CDR1 DFQATT, CDR2 SNEGSKA (reference sequence). The CDR3 runs 11 residues. V lost 3 bases and J 4 bases, leaving 7 bases between the germline ends. The DNA for the CDR3 is TGCAGTGCTAGCGTGGGGTACGAGCAGTACTTC. Translating gives CSASVGYEQYF.

This rearrangement joins TRBV2 to TRBJ2-6; TRBD1 agrees at 7 bases. CDR3 length: 17 amino acids. Germline V gene lookup returns CDR1 SNHLY and CDR2 FYNNEI. V lost 6 bases and J lost 0; bases outside the gene matches: 8. The CDR3 sequence: CASSIRTGLSGANVLTF. Here the CDR3 DNA reads TGTGCCAGCAGCATCAGGACAGGCCTCTCTGGGGCCAACGTCCTGACTTTC.

The chain joins TRBV29-1 to TRBJ1-2; D is unclear. CDR1 and CDR2 from the germline V gene are SQVTM and ANQGSEA. The CDR3 runs to 12 residues. The CDR3 loop reads CTGRPANYGYTF. The CDR3 nucleotides read TGCACCGGACGGCCAGCTAACTATGGCTACACCTTC.